The T cell receptor beta chain under discussion was sequenced for a study of blood T cell repertoires in COVID-19. Study background: Collection of acute and convalescent COVID-19 samples took place in the United States, Italy and Spain.

The protocol was immunoSEQ multiplex PCR, while the TCRdb copy is restricted to in-frame clones and leaves out a portion. The table has 190,000 or so clones, 70% to 90% seen once. Individuals aged roughly 18 to 95 years were recruited from about two dozen US areas. All recovered Cohort 3 donors got two negative PCRs, got clearance, or saw symptom resolution. V was trimmed by 3 bases and J by 2 bases, leaving 11 bases between them. Germline V lookup: CDR1 SGHTA, CDR2 FQGTGA. The CDR3 sequence is 15 residues long. The clonotype comes from a woman between 18 and 29 years old who had recovered from COVID-19. This sequence joins TRBV7-3 and TRBJ1-3, with D perhaps matching TRBD1 (5 bases). Sequencing input: PBMCs or T cells enriched from blood (not recorded which). The CDR3 coding sequence is TGTGCCAGCAGCTTGGGTCCCAGGGCTGGAAACACCATATATTTT. Translating gives CASSLGPRAGNTIYF.